This passage covers 15 T cell receptor beta chains from one sample sequenced in a study of metastatic and nonmetastatic thyroid tumors. MiXCR was used by TCRdb to re-call the PCR reads. The table records 16,000 or so clones, about 22% of them present only once. Until they underwent thyroid surgery, no patient had received any treatment. The sample comprised tumor tissue. These receptors originate from a female donor with papillary thyroid cancer or a benign thyroid nodule (not recorded which). Some clones in this sample may be carry-over from other donors' samples.

This clone has at least ten counts. No conserved phenylalanine or tryptophan is present at the end of the CDR3, so a read error is the likely explanation. The chain uses TRBV5-1 and TRBJ2-2, with a tentative D call TRBD1 (6 bases). The ends were cut back, 2 bases at V and 4 bases at J, with 12 bases in the middle. The CDR3 sequence is 15 residues long. From germline, CDR1 is SGHRS and CDR2 YFSETQ. The CDR3, as DNA: TGCGCCAGCAGCTTCAGGGGTCCGGTCACCGGGGAGCTGTTTTCT. Translated, it gives CASSFRGPVTGELFS.

This clone was seen repeatedly, ten times or more. This chain uses TRBV15 with TRBJ1-5; 7 nucleotides match TRBD1. CDR1 is LNHNV and CDR2 is YYDKDF in the germline V gene (reference sequence). J was trimmed by 0 bases and V by 1 base; bases with no gene match: 3. This CDR3 contains 16 residues. CDR3 sequence reads: CATSRGDSYSNQPQHF. DNA of the CDR3: TGTGCCACCAGCAGAGGGGACAGCTATAGCAATCAGCCCCAGCATTTT.

This clone was counted a single time. The germline gene is not matched at one end of the junction; a read error may be the cause. The rearrangement links TRBV11-2 to TRBJ1-6; a possible D gene is TRBD1 (5 bases). This CDR3 spans 16 amino acids. Germline V gene sequence: CDR1 SGHAT, CDR2 FQNNGV. The CDR3: CARSLGVGSYNSPLHF. The CDR3, as DNA: TGTGCCCGCAGCTTAGGGGTGGGCTCCTATAATTCACCCCTCCACTTT.

This clone was recorded at least ten times. V and J are TRBV29-1 and TRBJ2-7, with D perhaps assigned TRBD1 or TRBD2 (5 bases each). The CDR3 is made up of 13 amino acids. Germline values: CDR1 SQVTM, CDR2 ANQGSEA. With 8 bases removed from V and 2 bases from J, the gap between germline ends came to 16 bases. The CDR3 region is CSINSGPTYEQYF. For the CDR3, the DNA is TGCAGCATAAACTCGGGACCAACCTACGAGCAGTACTTC.

The chain joins TRBV5-1 to TRBJ2-1; 10 nucleotides match TRBD2. Trimming took 6 bases from V and 8 from J; bases not matched to a gene: 11. The germline CDR1 and CDR2 sequences are SGHRS and YFSETQ. The CDR3 contains 15 residues. The CDR3 nucleotides are TGCGCCAGCAATCTACGAGCGGGAGGGCCCGATGAGCAGTTCTTC. This sequence encodes CASNLRAGGPDEQFF.

The CDR3 coding sequence is TGTGCCATCACCCGGGACAGGGGGACGTACTATCAGTACTTC. This translates into CAITRDRGTYYQYF. The chain carries TRBV10-3 and TRBJ2-7; 11 bases match TRBD1. Trimming cost V 7 bases and J 10 bases; bases outside gene matches: 12. CDR1 is ENHRY, CDR2 SYGVKD, per germline. The CDR3 covers 14 residues.

The chain recombines TRBV10-3 with TRBJ2-3; 8 nucleotides match TRBD2. The ends lost 11 bases at V and 2 bases at J; junction bases unmatched: 9. Looked up from germline, CDR1 is ENHRY and CDR2 is SYGVKD. The CDR3 runs 14 residues. This CDR3 is CAASIGGATDTQYF. The CDR3 DNA reads TGTGCCGCCTCAATCGGGGGGGCCACAGATACGCAGTATTTT.

This clone came up many times. V gene TRBV20-1 combines with J gene TRBJ1-4; D possibly corresponds to TRBD1 (6 bases). The germline V gene has CDR1 DFQATT and CDR2 SNEGSKA (reference sequence). With 2 bases removed from V and 6 bases from J, the gap between germline ends came to 16 bases. The CDR3 consists of 15 residues. The CDR3 coding sequence is TGCAGTGCTAGACCTACAGGGAGGATTGATGAAAAACTGTTTTTT. It specifies CSARPTGRIDEKLFF.

Note on this clone: The junction and the germline gene differ at one end; a read error may be behind it. The chain carries TRBV12-3 or TRBV12-4 and TRBJ2-1; no reliable D call. This CDR3 is 11 amino acids long. CDR3 amino acids: CASSLDRIMFF. In nucleotides, the CDR3 is TGTGCAAGCAGTCTCGACCGAATCATGTTCTTC.

This clone was seen many times. V and J are TRBV11-1 and TRBJ1-6; D uncertain. Germline-derived CDR1 and CDR2 are SGHAT and FQDESV (reference sequence). V dropped 3 bases and J dropped 9 bases, with 15 bases sitting between them. This CDR3 region has 15 residues. CDR3 in amino acids: CASSLSIRPPSPLHF. The CDR3 DNA is TGTGCCAGCAGCTTGAGTATCAGACCACCTTCACCCCTCCACTTT. Full variable domain (missing parts from reference TRBV11-1 and TRBJ1-6): EAEVAQSPRYKITEKSQAVAFWCDPISGHATLYWYRQILGQGPELLVQFQDESVVDDSQLPKDRFSAERLKGVDSTLKIQPAELGDSAMYLCASSLSIRPPSPLHFGNGTRLTVT.

The chain uses TRBV18 and TRBJ2-7, with 9 bases aligning to TRBD1. The V segment lost 3 bases and the J segment 6 bases; nucleotides outside the gene matches: 9. This CDR3 region has 15 residues. The germline CDR1 and CDR2 sequences are KGHSH and LQKENI. CDR3 sequence (DNA): TGTGCCAGCTCACCTCCGGGACAGGGAACGTCCGAGCAGTACTTC. This codes for CASSPPGQGTSEQYF.

This clone was picked up many times. The CDR3 nucleotides are TGTGCCTGGAGTGTAGGGGGAGCGAGGACTGAAGCTTTCTTT. This translates into CAWSVGGARTEAFF. This chain uses TRBV30 with TRBJ1-1; TRBD1 might be the D (6 bases). CDR1 and CDR2 from the germline V gene are GTSNPN and SVGIG (reference sequence). CDR3 length equals 14 residues. V was trimmed by 0 bases and J by 5 bases, leaving 13 bases between them. Together with reference TRBV30 and TRBJ1-1, the CDR3 gives the full variable domain: SQTIHQWPATLVQPVGSPLSLECTVEGTSNPNLYWYRQAAGRGLQLLFYSVGIGQISSEVPQNLSASRPQDRQFILSSKKLLLSDSGFYLCAWSVGGARTEAFFGQGTRLTVV.

This clone was observed at least ten times. The rearrangement links TRBV19 to TRBJ1-4; D unclear. The CDR3 runs to 14 residues. Trimming stripped 5 bases from V and 8 bases from J, with 15 bases between. CDR1 is LNHDA and CDR2 is SQIVND in the germline V gene (reference sequence). The DNA of the CDR3 is TGTGCCAGTAGTCGAGTAAGGCTGGGGGAAAAACTGTTTTTT. It translates to CASSRVRLGEKLFF.

The rearrangement uses TRBV6-1 and TRBJ1-1; no firm D call. The ends were cut back, 6 bases at V and 4 bases at J, with 9 bases in the middle. CDR3 length: 12 amino acids. Germline V lookup: CDR1 MNHNS, CDR2 SASEGT. DNA for the CDR3: TGTGCCAGCAGAGGCGTCCCCACTGAAGCTTTCTTT. Translation gives CASRGVPTEAFF.

This chain's CDR3 is CSARDADSSSYNEQFF. The CDR3 DNA is TGCAGTGCTAGAGACGCGGACTCGAGCTCCTACAATGAGCAGTTCTTC. The V and J genes are TRBV20-1 and TRBJ2-1, with D perhaps matching TRBD2 (5 bases). In germline, CDR1 is DFQATT, CDR2 SNEGSKA (reference sequence). Trimming took 0 bases from V and 0 from J, leaving 12 bases between them. The CDR3 sequence is 16 residues long.